This T cell receptor beta chain was documented in a study of IL-17A CD8 T cells in psoriatic arthritis synovium. At the level of the whole study: The study aimed to define the phenotype, molecular profile and function of synovial IL-17A+CD8+ T cells in psoriatic arthritis pathogenesis.

About this clone: Its antigen specificity is not known. Qualities for individual bases were not recorded, and no much larger clone is one base off.

After DNA extraction (Qiagen), TCRbeta V-D-J rearrangements were amplified in a bias-controlled manner and then sequenced at high throughput (immunoSEQ; Adaptive Biotech). Processing in the source paper ran as follows. The immunoSEQ Analyzer platform was used to analyze productive sequences at the sequence level. Clonality was calculated as 1 minus Pielou's evenness, with values from 0 (highly polyclonal) to 1 (monoclonal). The Morisita index, ranging from 0 (no similarity) to 1 (complete similarity), was used to quantify repertoire overlap between subsets. This is the immuneACCESS table as TCRdb keeps it, with only in-frame sequences that have V and J called. A part of the clones is gone; compared with another copy, unresolved V genes explain less than half, and the rest is unexplained. That table gives V, J and clone size, and the DNA gave D and trimming. The sample records 1,000 to 1,500 clones, less than 75% of which are singletons. The biggest ten clones account for around 13% of the sample.

Magnetically isolated CD3+ T cells were stimulated around 1.5 hours with PMA and ionomycin, then labeled by IL-17A and IFNgamma cytokine secretion assays. Synovial fluid effusions were aspirated from actively inflamed joints of psoriatic arthritis patients. Memory CD8+ T cells in synovial fluid were sorted patient by patient into Tc17 (IL-17A+) cells, bulk memory cells and Tc1 (IL-17A-IFNgamma+) cells in order to compare their TCR repertoires. The psoriatic arthritis patients fulfilled the Classification of Psoriatic Arthritis Study Group (CASPAR) criteria. Cytokine-secreting cells were counterstained with a viability dye and with anti-CD3, CD8, CD14 and CD4 antibodies and were sorted on a BD FACSAria. TCRbeta sequencing was performed on sorted synovial fluid CD8+ T cell subsets from a few patients with psoriatic arthritis. Synovial fluid mononuclear cells were isolated using Lymphoprep and were cryopreserved in liquid nitrogen prior to use. Cryopreservation medium contained approximately 50% fetal calf serum and around 9.7% dimethyl sulfoxide.

Beyond this particular receptor, the publication reports: In two patients, many Tc17 clones were shared with the synovial Tc1 population, giving Morisita overlap indices above 0.9. Synovial Tc17 cells in psoriatic arthritis were shown by TCRbeta sequencing to be polyclonal (median clonality around 0.083). Although some individual clones took up over 4% of the repertoire, most synovial CD8+ subsets stayed polyclonal. Cells were obtained from synovial fluid rather than synovial tissue, because no psoriatic arthritis synovial tissue samples were available. Only a few patients were included in the TCR sequencing, a limited sample size that the authors acknowledged.

The junction carries 11 bases between V and J, which are trimmed by 10 bases and 2 bases respectively. The CDR3 runs 13 residues from the cysteine to the phenylalanine. Only CDR3 DNA is held: 39 bases, read in frame from base 1. Based on the germline V gene (reference sequence), the CDR1 and CDR2 sequences are LNHDA and SQIVND. The sequenced sample consisted of IL-17A+ (IFN-gamma+/-) memory CD8+ T cells from synovial fluid. Per the publication, the cell subset or site label means: IL-17A+IFNgamma+/- memory CD8+ (Tc17) cells. The sequence joins TRBV19 to TRBJ2-2; the D gene lacks a confident call. The source is a human donor with psoriatic arthritis. CDR3 protein: CATHWPNTGELFF. At the DNA level, the sequence is TGTGCCACTCACTGGCCTAACACCGGGGAGCTGTTTTTT.